The next 20 T cell receptor beta chains were all read from a single sample in a study of PD-1 blockade in classical Hodgkin lymphoma. Sequencing was performed with immunoSEQ multiplex PCR; in TCRdb, only in-frame clones are kept and a portion is missing. This table holds under 25,000 clones, around 80% found once. The patients all showed relapse after autologous stem cell transplantation, while their brentuximab vedotin exposure varied. Sequenced material: peripheral blood mononuclear cells (PBMCs), taken before the second cycle of nivolumab. These receptors came from a human donor with classical Hodgkin lymphoma.

This clone has just one count. The V call is TRBV19, the J call TRBJ2-7, with a possible D match to TRBD1 (6 bases). This CDR3 contains 15 residues. CDR1 is LNHDA and CDR2 is SQIVND in the germline V gene (reference sequence). Trimming pared 9 bases from V and 0 bases from J, leaving 18 bases between. CDR3 coding DNA: TGTGCCAGCCGACCAGGGGATTTGAGCTCCTACGAGCAGTACTTC. Translated: CASRPGDLSSYEQYF.

The table lists this clone with a count of one. The genes are TRBV4-1 and TRBJ2-5; 8 bases map to TRBD2. The J segment lost 2 bases and the V segment lost 3 bases, leaving 8 bases of the junction unmatched. CDR1 and CDR2 (germline): MGHRA, YSYEKL. The CDR3 is 16 amino acids. CDR3 in DNA: TGCGCCAGCAGCCAGGGGTCACTAGCGGCGCAAGAGACCCAGTACTTC. Its translation: CASSQGSLAAQETQYF.

The chain has TRBV4-2 and TRBJ2-7; D perhaps matches TRBD1 (5 bases). The CDR3 totals 15 residues. The germline V and J ends were trimmed by 0 bases and 4 bases, with 13 bases remaining between them. CDR1 and CDR2 (germline): LGHNA, YNFKEQ. The CDR3 spells CASSQDGADPYEQYF. The DNA of the CDR3 is TGTGCCAGCAGCCAAGATGGGGCAGACCCATACGAGCAGTACTTC.

The chain couples TRBV10-3 to TRBJ1-2; D may be TRBD1 (6 bases). V was cut by 6 bases and J by 4 bases, with 12 bases left in between. Per germline, CDR1 ENHRY and CDR2 SYGVKD. The CDR3 has 13 amino acids. CDR3 region: CAISDQGIYGYTF. In DNA, the CDR3 is TGTGCCATCAGCGACCAGGGGATCTATGGCTACACCTTC.

The chain carries TRBV9 and TRBJ2-1; 9 positions match TRBD1. Germline CDR1 SGDLS, CDR2 YYNGEE. This CDR3 is built from 18 residues. Trimming removed 0 bases from V and 5 bases from J; junction bases left unmatched: 12. The CDR3 nucleotides read TGTGCCAGCAGCGTAGGGCTGGACAGGGGCCGAGTTGACAATGAGCAGTTCTTC. This gives the protein CASSVGLDRGRVDNEQFF.

The chain employs TRBV6-5 and TRBJ1-1; 8 bases are shared with TRBD1. This CDR3 spans 15 amino acids. Trimming took 2 bases from V and 4 from J; bases not matched to a gene: 6. The V gene's germline CDR1 is MNHEY and CDR2 SVGAGI. The DNA for the CDR3 is TGTGCCAGCAGTTACGAGGGACAGGTGGCCACTGAAGCTTTCTTT. It yields the protein CASSYEGQVATEAFF.

This clone has a count of ten or more. The CDR3 region is CASSAGRGAYEQYF. CDR3 bases: TGCGCCAGCAGCGCTGGACGGGGGGCCTACGAGCAGTACTTC. The genes are TRBV10-1 and TRBJ2-7; 7 positions agree with TRBD2. The CDR3 covers 14 residues. Trimming removed 6 bases from V and 2 bases from J; junction bases left unmatched: 7. Looked up from germline, CDR1 is WNHNN and CDR2 is SYGVQD (reference sequence).

The sample holds a few counts of this clone. This chain links TRBV6-1 with TRBJ2-7; maybe TRBD1 (6 bases). This CDR3 contains 11 residues. With 9 bases removed from V and 9 bases from J, the gap between germline ends came to 15 bases. CDR1 and CDR2 (germline): MNHNS, SASEGT. This CDR3 reads CASTGTIVQYF. The DNA for the CDR3 is TGTGCCAGTACAGGGACGATTGTGCAGTACTTC.

This clone showed up just a few times. V is TRBV19 and J is TRBJ1-1; D remains unclear. Looked up from germline, CDR1 is LNHDA and CDR2 is SQIVND (reference sequence). Trimming left V 9 bases short and J 0 bases short, with 14 bases between. The CDR3 runs to 14 residues. The DNA of the CDR3 is TGTGCCAGCCGACCCACCCGTGTGAACACTGAAGCTTTCTTT. This codes for CASRPTRVNTEAFF. Full variable domain (rest looked up from reference TRBV19 and TRBJ1-1): DGGITQSPKYLFRKEGQNVTLSCEQNLNHDAMYWYRQDPGQGLRLIYYSQIVNDFQKGDIAEGYSVSREKKESFPLTVTSAQKNPTAFYLCASRPTRVNTEAFFGQGTRLTVV.

This clone was recorded only once. The CDR3 DNA sequence: TGCAGCGTTGAAGGGTCAGGGGTTACTCAAGAGACCCAGTACTTC. Residues: CSVEGSGVTQETQYF. The rearrangement joins TRBV29-1 to TRBJ2-5; a possible D gene is TRBD1 (6 bases). V lost 1 base and J 2 bases, leaving 14 bases between the germline ends. The CDR3 spans 15 residues. The germline V gene has CDR1 SQVTM and CDR2 ANQGSEA.

The chain employs TRBV30 and TRBJ2-3; TRBD1 might be the D (5 bases). Germline lookup yields CDR1 GTSNPN and CDR2 SVGIG (reference sequence). The CDR3 has 14 amino acids. Trimming removed 2 bases from V and 5 bases from J, with 14 bases in between. The CDR3 DNA reads as TGTGCCTGGAGTACAGGAGTGGGGAAAGATACGCAGTATTTT. Translated, it gives CAWSTGVGKDTQYF.

The chain has TRBV4-1 and TRBJ2-5; D is ambiguous. The V end was cut by 1 base, the J end by 0 bases, with 15 bases between. The CDR3 consists of 17 residues. The germline V gene has CDR1 MGHRA and CDR2 YSYEKL. The CDR3 loop reads CASSQAPSATYQETQYF. CDR3 DNA sequence: TGCGCCAGCAGCCAAGCCCCGTCAGCAACGTACCAAGAGACCCAGTACTTC.

Points on this clone: This specimen includes other DNA sequences encoding the same CDR3. V gene TRBV9 combines with J gene TRBJ2-1; D not resolved. The germline V gene has CDR1 SGDLS and CDR2 YYNGEE. Trimming cost V 4 bases and J 5 bases, with 4 bases left between them. This CDR3 spans 11 amino acids. The CDR3 DNA sequence: TGTGCCAGCAGCATCAACAATGAGCAGTTCTTC. This codes for CASSINNEQFF.

The chain combines TRBV6-4 with TRBJ2-3; TRBD2 aligns across 12 bases. Germline V lookup: CDR1 MRHNA, CDR2 SNTAGT. V trimming: 3 bases; J trimming: 6 bases; junction bases outside the gene matches: 4. The CDR3 sequence is 15 residues long. CDR3 DNA sequence: TGTGCCAGCAGTGATGCTAGCGGGGGGGCGGATACGCAGTATTTT. It yields the protein CASSDASGGADTQYF.

This chain uses TRBV9 with TRBJ2-1; D perhaps matches TRBD2 (6 bases). Trimming stripped 6 bases from V and 1 base from J, with 11 bases between. The CDR3 runs to 14 residues. CDR1 SGDLS and CDR2 YYNGEE come from the germline V gene. The CDR3 DNA reads as TGTGCCAGCAACCCGGGAGTATCCTACAATGAGCAGTTCTTC. Protein sequence: CASNPGVSYNEQFF.

This clone was observed a few times. The rearrangement links TRBV10-3 to TRBJ1-2; D gene uncertain. The V end lost 0 bases, the J end lost 8 bases, and 16 bases lay between the germline ends. Germline CDR1 ENHRY, CDR2 SYGVKD. The CDR3 runs to 15 residues. The CDR3 DNA reads TGTGCCATCAGTGAGTCTACGGTCCTCTCGAGGGGCTACACCTTC. Its translation: CAISESTVLSRGYTF.

This chain's CDR3 is CASSVGSSYEQYF. The CDR3 DNA is TGTGCCAGCAGTGTCGGTAGCTCCTACGAGCAGTACTTC. The V and J genes are TRBV6-5 and TRBJ2-7, with no clear D. The CDR3 consists of 13 residues. V lost 5 bases to trimming and J lost 0 bases, with 8 bases between them. The germline CDR1 and CDR2 sequences are MNHEY and SVGAGI.

In this sample, this clone turned up a few times. The chain carries TRBV7-6 and TRBJ2-2; D call uncertain. The V end was cut by 5 bases, the J end by 4 bases, with 14 bases between. The CDR3 is made up of 15 amino acids. Germline assignment: CDR1 SGHVS and CDR2 FNYEAQ. CDR3 nucleotides: TGTGCCAGCAGCGCCCACAGAGCCCTCACCGGGGAGCTGTTTTTT. Its translation is CASSAHRALTGELFF.

The rearrangement links TRBV5-1 to TRBJ2-2; 7 bases align to TRBD1. Trimming at V came to 3 bases and at J to 6 bases, leaving 5 bases not matched to a gene. CDR1 is SGHRS and CDR2 is YFSETQ in the germline V gene. There are 14 residues in the CDR3. The CDR3 DNA reads TGCGCCAGCAGCTATGACAGGGTCGCCGGGGAGCTGTTTTTT. This codes for CASSYDRVAGELFF.

The chain links TRBV7-6 to TRBJ2-3; no clear D gene. Deletions cut 5 bases from V and 6 bases from J, with 9 bases between. Germline lookup yields CDR1 SGHVS and CDR2 FNYEAQ. The CDR3 is 12 amino acids. CDR3 nucleotides: TGTGCCAGCAGCCACCCGCGGGATACGCAGTATTTT. Translation: CASSHPRDTQYF.